This TCR beta chain was sequenced during a study of CD8 T cells in ankylosing spondylitis. Quantitative molecular-barcoded 5'-RACE generated the TCR beta libraries. TCRdb fed the 5' RACE reads into MiXCR, producing one record per CDR3 protein. The sample gives approximately 520,000 distinct CDR3 sequences, about 5% of which show up once; approximately 4% is in the top ten. CDR1 SEHNR and CDR2 FQNEAQ come from the germline V gene (reference sequence). CDR3 length equals 13 residues. Study conclusions and caveats: It appeared that ankylosing spondylitis blood was characterized by a TCR beta motif of several highly homologous variants. From matched ankylosing spondylitis synovial fluid, disease-linked clones were reportedly recovered at significantly enriched levels. With a CD8+ phenotype, disease-linked clones were relatively rare in peripheral blood. Certain motif variants had earlier been reported in reactive arthritis synovial fluid and blood.

This clonotype was counted many times. The antigen remains undetermined. One junction end disagrees with the germline gene, perhaps due to a read error. The receptor was derived from a male donor with ankylosing spondylitis. The specimen was blood, either unsorted or a sorted T cell fraction (not recorded which). The chain couples TRBV7-9 to TRBJ1-4; D is undetermined. CDR3 loop: CASSLGGRPMSPF. The DNA of the CDR3 is TGTGCCAGCAGCTTAGGCGGGCGCCCAATGTCGCCGTTT.